This entry is about one T cell receptor (beta chain). What this receptor recognizes is not known. Base qualities are not provided; no much larger clone lies one nucleotide away. The collaborating institutions used their own protocols to collect whole blood in K2EDTA tubes. For TCRbeta analysis, collaborators shipped samples in one of three forms: frozen whole blood, isolated PBMCs, or DNA extracted from either of those sample types. TCRbeta CDR3 regions were amplified from genomic DNA using the immunoSEQ Assay, a bias-controlled multiplex PCR. The published analysis was carried out like this. Within the assay, amplification of reference gene primers was used to estimate how many nucleated cells each sample contained. To quantify the absolute abundance of each unique TCRbeta CDR3 rearrangement, sequence reads were collapsed and filtered. For each sample, productive Simpson clonality was calculated as the square root of Simpson's diversity index across productive rearrangements. TCRdb holds this immuneACCESS table with in-frame rearrangements only. Some clones are missing; in checked studies, unresolved V genes explain under half, and the rest has no known cause. Clonal size and the V and J genes are those of that table, whereas D and trimming came from the DNA. Across this sample there are about 190,000 clones, with 75% to 95% seen only once. The top ten hold 0.5% to 0.6% of the sample.

CDR1 and CDR2, looked up from the germline V gene (reference sequence), are SEHNR and FQNEAQ. From its cysteine to its phenylalanine, the CDR3 spans 14 amino acids. Only CDR3 DNA is held: 42 bases, read in frame from base 1. V has 6 bases trimmed and J has 1 base trimmed; junction bases matching no gene number 5. These data originate in a study of blood T cell repertoires in COVID-19 (dated by TCRdb to the early 2020s). General notes on the study: The collaborator samples originated in the United States, Italy and Spain and spanned the acute and convalescent phases of COVID-19. The material from the prospective study consisted of cDNA or gDNA derived from T cells, B-cell-depleted T cells, or PBMCs. Subjects who had been exposed to COVID-19, were actively infected with it, or had recovered from it provided the deeply sampled blood TCRbeta repertoires that made up the dataset. The repertoires were released in a freely available public database meant as a resource for research on the immune response to SARS-CoV-2. Samples were obtained from the ongoing ImmuneRACE study (first 160 participants) and from over a thousand subjects provided by 6 global collaborators. Nearly every sample came with metadata listing a de-identified subject ID, COVID-19 status, age in years and sex. Where available, HLA class I and class II types were obtained from metadata supplied by the sample provider rather than from assay-based typing.

Beyond this particular receptor, the publication reports: The amount of clinical and demographic metadata varied by source and participant and was provided uncurated.

The TCR was taken from a man aged 45-60 years with acute or convalescent COVID-19. The sequence is built from TRBV7-9 and TRBJ1-1, with 7 junctional bases fitting TRBD1. The sequencing input was peripheral blood. The nucleotide sequence reads as follows: TGTGCCAGCAGGCGGGGACAGCCGAACACTGAAGCTTTCTTT. Translated, it gives CASRRGQPNTEAFF.